The next 26 T cell receptor beta chains were all read from a single sample in a study of blood T cell repertoires in COVID-19. Some clones are missing from TCRdb's copy, which holds only in-frame ones; the method was immunoSEQ multiplex PCR. Of more than 60,000 clones in the sample, nearly 90% were seen once. The sequencing sample was made of peripheral blood. These receptor sequences come from a man aged 45-65 years with acute or convalescent COVID-19.

The rearrangement uses TRBV5-1 and TRBJ2-5, with a weak D call TRBD2 (5 bases). CDR3 length: 12 amino acids. V gave up 2 bases and J gave up 5 bases, with 7 bases separating them. CDR1 is SGHRS, CDR2 YFSETQ, per germline. This CDR3 reads CASSFREETQYF. Written as DNA, the CDR3 is TGCGCCAGCAGCTTTAGGGAGGAGACCCAGTACTTC.

V and J are TRBV5-1 and TRBJ2-7; 8 nucleotides line up with TRBD2. Germline CDR1 and CDR2: SGHRS and YFSETQ. The CDR3 spans 11 residues. V lost 7 bases, J lost 7 bases, and 4 bases stayed unmatched. CDR3 protein: CASQSGREQYF. Written as DNA, the CDR3 is TGCGCCAGCCAGAGCGGGAGAGAGCAGTACTTC.

The V call is TRBV19, the J call TRBJ1-2; D unclear. The germline V and J ends were trimmed by 2 bases and 2 bases, with 6 bases remaining between them. The CDR3 loop spans 13 amino acids. Per germline, CDR1 LNHDA and CDR2 SQIVND (reference sequence). The CDR3 DNA reads as TGTGCCAGTAGTATAAGCAGGAACTATGGCTACACCTTC. This encodes CASSISRNYGYTF. Based on the CDR3 plus reference TRBV19 and TRBJ1-2, the full variable domain is DGGITQSPKYLFRKEGQNVTLSCEQNLNHDAMYWYRQDPGQGLRLIYYSQIVNDFQKGDIAEGYSVSREKKESFPLTVTSAQKNPTAFYLCASSISRNYGYTFGSGTRLTVV.

In DNA, the CDR3 is TGTGCCAGCAGCCTCAATACCGGGACAGGCCTTAGCGGCTACACCTTC. As protein: CASSLNTGTGLSGYTF. The V call is TRBV5-6, the J call TRBJ1-2; the match to TRBD1 covers 8 bases. V was pared by 4 bases and J by 8 bases, with 16 bases of the junction left unmatched. The CDR3 is 16 amino acids. The germline V gene has CDR1 SGHDT and CDR2 YYEEEE.

CDR3 sequence reads: CASRDRVVKTQYF. Written as DNA, the CDR3 is TGTGCCAGCAGGGACAGGGTTGTCAAGACCCAGTACTTC. The genes are TRBV12-3 or TRBV12-4 and TRBJ2-5, with 8 bases aligning to TRBD1. With 6 bases clipped from V and 6 bases from J, the junction kept 6 bases outside the gene matches. This CDR3 is 13 amino acids long.

V is TRBV12-5 and J is TRBJ2-5, with 8 bases identical to TRBD1. The CDR3 length is 14 residues. The ends lost 4 bases at V and 5 bases at J; junction bases unmatched: 6. Germline assignment: CDR1 LGHNT and CDR2 FRNRAP. The CDR3 DNA reads TGTGCTAGTGGTTCAGGGGGCGCCCGGGAGACCCAGTACTTC. This codes for CASGSGGARETQYF.

The chain couples TRBV5-1 to TRBJ1-1; TRBD1 might be the D (6 bases). The CDR3 runs 15 residues. In germline, CDR1 is SGHRS, CDR2 YFSETQ. V was pared by 4 bases and J by 2 bases, with 15 bases between. CDR3 sequence: CASSKQQGTNTEAFF. CDR3 bases: TGCGCCAGCAGCAAGCAACAGGGAACCAACACTGAAGCTTTCTTT.

On this clone itself: A read error may account for a junction end that differs from germline. The chain couples TRBV20-1 to TRBJ2-3; tentatively, D is TRBD2 (6 bases). The germline gives CDR1 DFQATT, CDR2 SNEGSKA (reference sequence). CDR3 length: 12 residues. The CDR3 DNA sequence: TGCAGTGCTAGTCCGGGACTCGGTCCCCATTTTTTT. Its protein product is CSASPGLGPHFF.

V gene TRBV12-5 combines with J gene TRBJ1-2, with 9 bases that match TRBD1. Losses at the gene ends were 1 base for V and 8 bases for J; bases not matched to a gene: 2. The germline V gene has CDR1 LGHNT and CDR2 FRNRAP. CDR3 length: 13 amino acids. The chain's CDR3 is CASGLGTGAGYTF. The DNA of the CDR3 is TGTGCTAGTGGTTTGGGGACAGGGGCCGGCTACACCTTC.

This chain joins TRBV11-2 and TRBJ2-4, with D hard to call. CDR1 SGHAT and CDR2 FQNNGV come from the germline V gene. CDR3 length: 12 residues. V gave up 5 bases and J gave up 9 bases, with 11 bases separating them. The CDR3, as DNA: TGTGCCAGCAGCCCTACGAGTTCCATTCAGTACTTC. It yields the protein CASSPTSSIQYF.

The V and J genes are TRBV19 and TRBJ1-2, with 8 bases fitting TRBD1. CDR3 length: 14 amino acids. Trimming at V came to 5 bases and at J to 5 bases, leaving 7 bases not matched to a gene. The V gene's germline CDR1 is LNHDA and CDR2 SQIVND (reference sequence). In DNA, the CDR3 is TGTGCCAGTAGTGGTGGGACAGGAGAATATGGCTACACCTTC. It encodes CASSGGTGEYGYTF.

The chain couples TRBV13 to TRBJ2-2; TRBD2 is a possible D gene (6 bases). V gave up 1 base and J gave up 5 bases, with 17 bases separating them. There are 17 residues in the CDR3. Germline V lookup: CDR1 PRHDT, CDR2 FYEKMQ (reference sequence). CDR3: CASSLEVVGSGTGELFF. Here the CDR3 DNA reads TGTGCCAGCAGCTTAGAAGTTGTGGGCAGCGGGACCGGGGAGCTGTTTTTT. The variable domain in full, completed from reference TRBV13 and TRBJ2-2, reads AAGVIQSPRHLIKEKRETATLKCYPIPRHDTVYWYQQGPGQDPQFLISFYEKMQSDKGSIPDRFSAQQFSDYHSELNMSSLELGDSALYFCASSLEVVGSGTGELFFGEGSRLTVL.

The chain carries TRBV19 and TRBJ2-6, with D possibly being TRBD1 (5 bases). The CDR3 is made up of 15 amino acids. Per the germline V gene, CDR1 is LNHDA and CDR2 is SQIVND (reference sequence). Trimming took 6 bases from V and 0 from J, leaving 9 bases between them. This CDR3 reads CASSTDSSGANVLTF. The CDR3 nucleotides read TGTGCCAGTAGCACAGACAGCTCTGGGGCCAACGTCCTGACTTTC.

The chain is built from TRBV20-1 and TRBJ2-7, with 7 bases lining up with TRBD2. Germline trimming cut 3 bases from V and 2 bases from J; bases unmatched to any gene: 13. Germline CDR1 is DFQATT and CDR2 is SNEGSKA (reference sequence). CDR3 size: 16 residues. CDR3 residues: CSASSFGAGVPYEQYF. The DNA for the CDR3 is TGCAGTGCTAGTTCCTTTGGGGCGGGAGTACCCTACGAGCAGTACTTC.

The chain carries TRBV30 and TRBJ1-6; a possible D gene is TRBD1 (6 bases). This CDR3 region has 14 residues. Germline CDR1 is GTSNPN and CDR2 is SVGIG (reference sequence). Trimming cost V 1 base and J 7 bases, with 11 bases left between them. CDR3 amino acids: CAWSAGQGNSPLHF. The DNA of the CDR3 is TGTGCCTGGAGTGCGGGCCAGGGGAATTCACCCCTCCACTTT.

CDR3 sequence: CSVDVRQGLTGYTF. For the CDR3, the DNA is TGCAGCGTTGACGTACGGCAGGGTTTGACAGGCTACACCTTC. This chain links TRBV29-1 with TRBJ1-2; weak D call: TRBD1 (5 bases). V lost 3 bases and J lost 8, with 19 bases in between. The V gene's germline CDR1 is SQVTM and CDR2 ANQGSEA. This CDR3 is built from 14 residues.

This chain connects TRBV12-3 or TRBV12-4 to TRBJ2-7; the match to TRBD1 covers 7 bases. The CDR3 length is 13 residues. The trim removed 3 bases at V and 5 bases at J, leaving 4 bases unmatched. Written as DNA, the CDR3 is TGTGCCAGCAGTTTCATGAGGGGGCACGAGCAGTACTTC. Its translation: CASSFMRGHEQYF.

This clone was counted a few times. The gene calls are TRBV11-2 and TRBJ2-3; 11 bases map to TRBD2. Germline CDR1 SGHAT, CDR2 FQNNGV. CDR3 length equals 17 residues. With V trimmed by 5 bases and J by 2 bases, 9 bases remained unmatched. The CDR3 protein is CASSQSTSGRFTDTQYF. The DNA of the CDR3 is TGTGCCAGCAGCCAATCCACTAGCGGGAGATTCACAGATACGCAGTATTTT.

The V and J genes are TRBV3-1 (or the pseudogene TRBV3-2) and TRBJ1-3, with D unresolved. V lost 1 base, J lost 0 bases, and 4 bases lay in between. The CDR3 consists of 14 residues. Germline V lookup: CDR1 LGHDT, CDR2 YNNKEL (reference sequence). CDR3 sequence reads: CASSQAVSGNTIYF. In DNA form, the CDR3 reads TGTGCCAGCAGCCAAGCCGTCTCTGGAAACACCATATATTTT.

The chain links TRBV18 to TRBJ1-1; a possible D gene is TRBD1 (6 bases). V was trimmed by 6 bases and J by 5 bases, leaving 7 bases between them. Germline V gene sequence: CDR1 KGHSH, CDR2 LQKENI. This CDR3 comprises 11 residues. The CDR3 sequence: CASSQGTEAFF. The CDR3 bases are TGTGCCAGCTCGCAGGGGACTGAAGCTTTCTTT.

The V gene is TRBV30, the J gene TRBJ1-4; the match to TRBD1 covers 10 bases. Trimming removed 3 bases from V and 8 bases from J; junction bases left unmatched: 12. CDR1 GTSNPN and CDR2 SVGIG come from the germline V gene (reference sequence). The CDR3 has 16 amino acids. The CDR3 nucleotides read TGTGCCTGGAGCCAGAAGGGGACAGGGGCGAAAGAAAAACTGTTTTTT. It encodes CAWSQKGTGAKEKLFF.

The CDR3 DNA is TGTGCCAGCAGCCCCCAGACAGGGATTGATGGAAACACCATATATTTT. Amino acid sequence: CASSPQTGIDGNTIYF. The chain combines TRBV13 with TRBJ1-3; 7 bases align to TRBD1. The CDR3 loop spans 16 amino acids. CDR1 PRHDT and CDR2 FYEKMQ come from the germline V gene (reference sequence). V was pared by 5 bases and J by 3 bases, with 10 bases of the junction left unmatched.

The chain carries TRBV15 and TRBJ2-1; TRBD2 aligns across 10 bases. V dropped 1 base and J dropped 9; count of bases not matched to a gene: 18. Germline lookup yields CDR1 LNHNV and CDR2 YYDKDF (reference sequence). This CDR3 comprises 19 residues. CDR3 sequence reads: CATSRVAGVLLAGRVEQFF. The CDR3 DNA reads as TGTGCCACCAGCAGAGTGGCAGGCGTCTTACTAGCGGGAAGGGTTGAGCAGTTCTTC.

CDR3 sequence (DNA): TGTGCCAGCACCCAGGTGGGGGACAGGGCGCATGAGCAGTTCTTC. Its protein is CASTQVGDRAHEQFF. This rearrangement joins TRBV14 to TRBJ2-1; the match to TRBD1 covers 9 bases. The CDR3 has 15 residues. J gave up 8 bases and V 7 bases, and 12 bases lay outside the gene matches. The germline gives CDR1 SGHDN, CDR2 FVKESK.

The chain combines TRBV3-1 (or the pseudogene TRBV3-2) with TRBJ2-4; TRBD2 matches 10 bases. This CDR3 region has 13 residues. Germline CDR1 reads LGHDT; CDR2 reads YNNKEL (reference sequence). V lost 2 bases, J lost 9 bases, and 1 base stayed unmatched. The CDR3 reads CASSQSGRGIQYF. The CDR3 bases are TGTGCCAGCAGCCAAAGCGGGAGGGGCATTCAGTACTTC.

The chain is built from TRBV7-9 and TRBJ2-7; 7 positions agree with TRBD2. Germline CDR1 and CDR2: SEHNR and FQNEAQ (reference sequence). The CDR3 consists of 15 residues. The ends lost 3 bases at V and 3 bases at J; junction bases unmatched: 8. The CDR3 DNA is TGTGCCAGCAGCTTCCCAAGGGAGGGTTTCTACGAGCAGTACTTC. This encodes CASSFPREGFYEQYF.